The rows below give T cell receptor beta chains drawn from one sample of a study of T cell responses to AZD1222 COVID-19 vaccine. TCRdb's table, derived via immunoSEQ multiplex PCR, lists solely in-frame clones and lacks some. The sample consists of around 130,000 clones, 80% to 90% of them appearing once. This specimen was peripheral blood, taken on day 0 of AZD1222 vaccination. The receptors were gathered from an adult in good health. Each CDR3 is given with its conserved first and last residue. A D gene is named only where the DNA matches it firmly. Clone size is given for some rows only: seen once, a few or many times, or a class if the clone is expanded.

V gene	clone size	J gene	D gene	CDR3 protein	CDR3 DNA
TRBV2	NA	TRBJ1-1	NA	CASSRQENTEAFF	TGTGCCAGCAGTCGACAGGAGAACACTGAAGCTTTCTTT
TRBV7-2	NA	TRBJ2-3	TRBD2	CASSLRRTSNPTDTQYF	TGTGCCAGCAGCTTACGGAGGACTAGCAACCCCACAGATACGCAGTATTTT
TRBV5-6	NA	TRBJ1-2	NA	CASSPGQSKGYTF	TGTGCCAGCAGCCCCGGGCAATCAAAGGGCTACACCTTC
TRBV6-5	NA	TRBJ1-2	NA	CASSFSQGQWGGYTF	TGTGCCAGCAGTTTTTCACAGGGTCAATGGGGTGGCTACACCTTC
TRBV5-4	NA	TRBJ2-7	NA	CASSLDQGPSYEQYF	TGTGCCAGCAGCTTGGACCAGGGGCCCAGTTACGAGCAGTACTTC
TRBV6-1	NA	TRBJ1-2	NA	CASSEAPGANGYTF	TGTGCCAGCAGTGAAGCTCCCGGGGCTAATGGCTACACCTTC
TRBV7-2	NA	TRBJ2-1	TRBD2	CASSPFRGAYNEQFF	TGTGCCAGCAGCCCCTTTCGGGGGGCCTACAATGAGCAGTTCTTC
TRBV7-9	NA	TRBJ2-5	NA	CASTSEWETQYF	TGTGCCAGCACCTCGGAGTGGGAGACCCAGTACTTC
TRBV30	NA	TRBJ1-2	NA	CAWGRRGGYTF	TGTGCCTGGGGGCGGCGGGGAGGCTACACCTTC
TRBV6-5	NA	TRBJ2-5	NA	CASSSAGFSGGTQYF	TGTGCCAGCAGTTCCGCGGGGTTCTCCGGGGGGACCCAGTACTTC
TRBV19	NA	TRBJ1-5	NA	CASSGTGSNQPQHF	TGTGCCAGTAGCGGGACGGGTAGCAATCAGCCCCAGCATTTT
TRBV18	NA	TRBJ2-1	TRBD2	CASSLRAGGLNEQFF	TGTGCCAGCTCACTCAGAGCGGGGGGGCTGAATGAGCAGTTCTTC
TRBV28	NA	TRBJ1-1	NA	CASSLGLFEAFF	TGTGCCAGCAGTCTCGGACTGTTTGAAGCTTTCTTT
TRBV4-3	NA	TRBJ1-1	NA	CASSQNRENTEAFF	TGCGCCAGCAGCCAAAACAGGGAGAACACTGAAGCTTTCTTT
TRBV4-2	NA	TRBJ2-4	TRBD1	CASSQEIGTVKNIQYF	TGTGCCAGCAGCCAAGAGATCGGGACAGTTAAAAACATTCAGTACTTC
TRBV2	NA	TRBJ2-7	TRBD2	CASVLLAGSWEQYF	TGTGCCAGCGTTCTGCTAGCGGGATCGTGGGAGCAGTACTTC
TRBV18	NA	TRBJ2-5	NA	CASSSGQSLFQETQYF	TGTGCCAGCTCATCAGGACAGTCCCTATTCCAAGAGACCCAGTACTTC
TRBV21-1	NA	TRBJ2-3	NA	CASSKTYRLLGTDTQYF	TGTGCCAGCAGCAAAACATACAGACTCCTTGGCACAGATACGCAGTATTTT
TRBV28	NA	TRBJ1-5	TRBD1	CASSFSRQGSSNQPQHF	TGTGCCAGCAGTTTTAGTAGACAGGGTAGTAGCAATCAGCCCCAGCATTTT
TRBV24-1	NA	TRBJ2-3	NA	CATSDLTTGISQYF	TGTGCCACCAGTGATTTAACCACCGGGATCTCGCAGTATTTT
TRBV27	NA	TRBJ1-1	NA	CASSFRGSNTEAFF	TGTGCCAGCAGTTTTAGGGGCAGCAACACTGAAGCTTTCTTT
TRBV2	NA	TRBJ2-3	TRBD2	CASSGARGGRTDTQYF	TGTGCCAGCAGTGGAGCCCGGGGGGGGCGCACAGATACGCAGTATTTT
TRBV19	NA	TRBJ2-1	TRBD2	CASSIFMWSSAGQYNEQFF	TGTGCCAGTAGTATCTTTATGTGGTCGTCAGCGGGGCAATACAATGAGCAGTTCTTC
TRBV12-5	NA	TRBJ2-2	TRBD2	CASGSRTSGLAITGELFF	TGTGCTAGTGGTTCAAGGACTAGCGGACTGGCGATCACCGGGGAGCTGTTTTTT
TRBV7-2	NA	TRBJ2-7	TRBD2	CASSLGLAGGLEQYF	TGTGCCAGCAGCTTAGGGCTAGCGGGGGGTCTCGAGCAGTACTTC
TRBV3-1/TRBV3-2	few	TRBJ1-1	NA	CASSLDQGHTEAFF	TGTGCCAGCAGCCTAGATCAGGGGCATACTGAAGCTTTCTTT
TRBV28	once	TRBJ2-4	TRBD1	CASSFAGQGGGIQYF	TGTGCCAGCAGTTTTGCCGGACAGGGTGGTGGCATTCAGTACTTC
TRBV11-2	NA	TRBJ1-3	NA	CASSLFGGQAGNTIYF	TGTGCCAGCAGCTTATTCGGGGGGCAAGCTGGAAACACCATATATTTT
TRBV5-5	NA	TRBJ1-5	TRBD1	CASSSGYRGYQPQHF	TGTGCCAGCAGCTCCGGTTACAGGGGGTATCAGCCCCAGCATTTT
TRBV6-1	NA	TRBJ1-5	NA	CASSEGIISNQPQHF	TGTGCCAGCAGTGAAGGGATCATTAGCAATCAGCCCCAGCATTTT
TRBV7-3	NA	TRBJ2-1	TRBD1	CASSPARSGTGLFF	TGTGCCAGCAGCCCCGCCCGAAGTGGGACAGGATTGTTCTTC
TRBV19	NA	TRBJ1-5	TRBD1	CASSQQGGNQPQHF	TGTGCCAGTAGTCAACAGGGGGGCAATCAGCCCCAGCATTTT
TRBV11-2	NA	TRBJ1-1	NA	CASSLRDGTGYFF	TGTGCCAGCAGCTTAAGGGACGGTACGGGGTATTTCTTT
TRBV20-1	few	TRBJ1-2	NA	CSARIYGYTF	TGCAGTGCTAGAATCTATGGCTACACCTTC
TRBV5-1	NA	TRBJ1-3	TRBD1	CASSGTGGYSGNTIYF	TGCGCCAGCAGCGGGACAGGGGGTTATTCTGGAAACACCATATATTTT
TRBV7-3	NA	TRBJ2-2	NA	CASSSGYTGELFF	TGTGCCAGCAGCTCTGGGTACACCGGGGAGCTGTTTTTT
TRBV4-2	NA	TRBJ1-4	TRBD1	CASSQGGGWTGDEKLFF	TGTGCCAGCAGCCAAGGGGGAGGATGGACAGGAGATGAAAAACTGTTTTTT
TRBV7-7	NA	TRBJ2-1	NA	CASSIDGNSYNEQFF	TGTGCCAGCAGCATTGACGGGAACTCCTACAATGAGCAGTTCTTC
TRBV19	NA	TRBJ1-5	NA	CASSGQSNQPQHF	TGTGCCAGTTCAGGACAGAGCAATCAGCCCCAGCATTTT
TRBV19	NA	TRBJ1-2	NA	CASSAPFGNYGYTF	TGTGCCAGTAGTGCCCCCTTCGGAAACTATGGCTACACCTTC
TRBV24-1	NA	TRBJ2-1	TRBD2	CATSEPGTSGNEQFF	TGTGCCACCAGTGAACCCGGGACTAGCGGCAATGAGCAGTTCTTC
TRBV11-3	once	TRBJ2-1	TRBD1	CASSLGQGRNEQFF	TGTGCCAGCAGCTTAGGACAGGGGCGCAATGAGCAGTTCTTC
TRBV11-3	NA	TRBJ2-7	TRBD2	CASSSGLAGGEQYF	TGTGCCAGCAGCTCGGGACTAGCGGGAGGTGAGCAGTACTTC
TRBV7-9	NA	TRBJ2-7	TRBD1	CASSLSQGVEQYF	TGTGCCAGCAGCTTATCACAGGGGGTCGAGCAGTACTTC
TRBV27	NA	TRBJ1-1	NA	CASSLGTGNTEAFF	TGTGCCAGCAGTCTAGGGACGGGGAACACTGAAGCTTTCTTT
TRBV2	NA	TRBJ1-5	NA	CASSDSQGNQPQHF	TGTGCCAGCAGTGACAGTCAGGGGAATCAGCCCCAGCATTTT
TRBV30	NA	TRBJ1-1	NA	CAWSVPFTGTTEAFF	TGTGCCTGGAGTGTACCTTTTACAGGGACCACTGAAGCTTTCTTT
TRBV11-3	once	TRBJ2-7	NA	CASSPMANEQYF	TGTGCCAGCAGCCCGATGGCCAACGAGCAGTACTTC
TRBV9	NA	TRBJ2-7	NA	CASSVGPPSYEQYF	TGTGCCAGCAGCGTAGGACCCCCATCCTACGAGCAGTACTTC
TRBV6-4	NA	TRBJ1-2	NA	CASSDTHPGVARGYGYTF	TGTGCCAGCAGTGACACACACCCAGGGGTTGCTCGGGGCTATGGCTACACCTTC
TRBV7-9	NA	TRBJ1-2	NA	CASSHEDYGYTF	TGTGCCAGCAGCCATGAGGACTATGGCTACACCTTC
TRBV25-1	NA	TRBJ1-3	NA	CASSAWDGPISGNTIYF	TGTGCCAGCAGTGCTTGGGACGGTCCGATCTCTGGAAACACCATATATTTT
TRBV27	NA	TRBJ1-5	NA	CASSGNLAGGQPQHF	TGTGCCAGCAGTGGCAACTTAGCCGGGGGTCAGCCCCAGCATTTT